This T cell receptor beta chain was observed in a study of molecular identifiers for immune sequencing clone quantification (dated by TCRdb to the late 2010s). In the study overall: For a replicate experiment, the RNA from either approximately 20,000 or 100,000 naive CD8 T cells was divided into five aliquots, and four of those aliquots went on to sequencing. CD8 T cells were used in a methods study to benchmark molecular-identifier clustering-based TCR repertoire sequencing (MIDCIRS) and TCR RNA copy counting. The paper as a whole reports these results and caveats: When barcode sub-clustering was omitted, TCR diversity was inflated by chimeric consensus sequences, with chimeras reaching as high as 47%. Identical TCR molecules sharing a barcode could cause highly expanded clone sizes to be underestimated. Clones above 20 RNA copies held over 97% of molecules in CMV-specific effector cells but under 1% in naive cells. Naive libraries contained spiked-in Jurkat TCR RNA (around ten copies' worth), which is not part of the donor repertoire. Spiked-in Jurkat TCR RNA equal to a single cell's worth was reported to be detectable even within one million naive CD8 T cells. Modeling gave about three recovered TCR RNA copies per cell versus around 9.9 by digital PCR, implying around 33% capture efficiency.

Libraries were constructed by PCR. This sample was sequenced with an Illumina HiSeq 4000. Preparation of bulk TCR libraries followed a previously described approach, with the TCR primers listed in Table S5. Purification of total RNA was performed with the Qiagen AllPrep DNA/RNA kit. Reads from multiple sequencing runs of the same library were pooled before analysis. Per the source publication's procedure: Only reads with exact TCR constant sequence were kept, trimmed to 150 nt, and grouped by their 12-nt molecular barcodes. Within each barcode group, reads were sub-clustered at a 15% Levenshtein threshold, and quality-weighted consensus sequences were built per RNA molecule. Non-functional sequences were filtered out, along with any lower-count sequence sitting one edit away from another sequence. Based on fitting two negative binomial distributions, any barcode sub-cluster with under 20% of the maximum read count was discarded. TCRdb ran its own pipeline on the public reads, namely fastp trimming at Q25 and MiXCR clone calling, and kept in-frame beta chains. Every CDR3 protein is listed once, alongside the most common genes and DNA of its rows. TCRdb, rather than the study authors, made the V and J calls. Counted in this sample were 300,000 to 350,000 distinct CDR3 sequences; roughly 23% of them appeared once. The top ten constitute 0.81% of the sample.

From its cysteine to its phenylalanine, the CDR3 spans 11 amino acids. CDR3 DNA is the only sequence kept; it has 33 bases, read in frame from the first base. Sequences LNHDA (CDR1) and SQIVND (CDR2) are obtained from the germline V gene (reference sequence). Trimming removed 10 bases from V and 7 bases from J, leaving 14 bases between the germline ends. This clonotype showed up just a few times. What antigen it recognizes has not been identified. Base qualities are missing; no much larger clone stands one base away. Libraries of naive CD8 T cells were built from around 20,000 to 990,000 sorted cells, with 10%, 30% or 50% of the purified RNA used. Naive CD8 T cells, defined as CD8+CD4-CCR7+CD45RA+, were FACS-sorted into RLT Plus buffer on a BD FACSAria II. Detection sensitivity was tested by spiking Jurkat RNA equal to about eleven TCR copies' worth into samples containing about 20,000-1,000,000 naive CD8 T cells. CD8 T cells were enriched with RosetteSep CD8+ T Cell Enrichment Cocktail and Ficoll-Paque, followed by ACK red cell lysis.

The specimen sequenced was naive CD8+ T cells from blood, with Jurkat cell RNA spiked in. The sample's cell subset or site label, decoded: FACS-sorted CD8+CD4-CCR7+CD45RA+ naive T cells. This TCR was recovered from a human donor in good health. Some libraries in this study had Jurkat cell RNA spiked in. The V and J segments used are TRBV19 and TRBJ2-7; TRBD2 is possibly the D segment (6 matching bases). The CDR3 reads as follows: CATELGGEQYF. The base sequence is TGTGCCACCGAACTGGGGGGTGAGCAGTACTTC.